The sequence of this T cell receptor (beta chain) was determined in a study of beta chain features in type 1 diabetes. Study-level points and caveats: In the patient group, naive, central memory and Treg TCRB repertoires seemed more alike than in the healthy donor group. Since sequencing was performed on cDNA, cells with high TCR expression could be over-represented.

A few counts support this clone. The antigen is unknown. Since all of the isolated RNA was reverse transcribed, expressed TCRB transcripts were what got sequenced. Roughly 3.5 million reads per sample were averaged for naive, central memory and regulatory samples. Generated by immunoSEQ multiplex PCR, the TCRdb table keeps only in-frame clones and is missing some. The sample includes a few hundred thousand clones, approximately 10% of them seen just once. The sequenced sample was naive CD4+ T cells from blood. The TCR was taken from a woman aged 25 to 39 in good health.

CDR3: CASSPSPGTDMNTEAFF. Written as DNA, the CDR3 is TGTGCCAGCAGCCCGTCTCCCGGGACAGACATGAACACTGAAGCTTTCTTT. The chain joins TRBV7-3 to TRBJ1-1; 7 bases are shared with TRBD1. CDR3 size: 17 residues. J gave up 0 bases and V 5 bases, and 12 bases lay outside the gene matches. CDR1 SGHTA and CDR2 FQGTGA come from the germline V gene.